This T cell receptor (beta chain) stems from a study of PD-1 blockade in classical Hodgkin lymphoma. Overall study results and limits: Complete responders had baseline diversity similar to newly diagnosed patients.

Each and every patient relapsed after autologous stem cell transplantation, and patients got differing brentuximab vedotin exposure. As concerns this clone: Its antigen is still unknown.

Clones were sequenced by immunoSEQ multiplex PCR, and TCRdb holds only the in-frame ones, with some missing. The table lists fewer than 100,000 clones, roughly 92% of them singletons. This TCR derives from a human donor with classical Hodgkin lymphoma. This specimen consisted of peripheral blood mononuclear cells (PBMCs), obtained at baseline.

The CDR3 loop is CASSEGGIGSGEKLFF. CDR3 sequence (DNA): TGTGCCAGCAGTGAGGGAGGGATTGGGTCGGGGGAAAAACTGTTTTTT. This rearrangement joins TRBV25-1 to TRBJ1-4, with no clear D. V lost 3 bases, J lost 8 bases, and 19 bases lay in between. Germline V gene data show CDR1 as MGHDK and CDR2 as SYGVNS. The CDR3 loop spans 16 amino acids.